This T cell receptor beta chain was observed in a study of post-analysis software for immune sequencing data. The study's findings and limits: TRBV segments more frequent in patients than in controls numbered about five and included TRBV5-6, TRBV5-1 and TRBV20-1.

Presence of unique molecular identifiers characterized the TCR beta cDNA libraries. Each CDR3 protein is one row after TCRdb ran MiXCR on the PCR reads. Of hundreds of thousands of distinct CDR3 sequences in the sample, about 40% were seen once. Looked up from germline, CDR1 is MNHEY and CDR2 is SVGEGT. The CDR3 is 16 residues long. Trimming took 3 bases from V and 0 from J, leaving 13 bases between them. Comment on this clonotype: Its antigen is still unknown.

J is TRBJ2-3 and V is TRBV6-2 or TRBV6-3; D not certain. The sequenced sample consisted of blood. The TCR sequence derives from a girl aged 2-10 years with multiple sclerosis. The CDR3 nucleotides read TGTGCCAGCAGTTATTCTTACCAACTAAGCACAGATACGCAGTATTTT. Amino acid sequence: CASSYSYQLSTDTQYF.